The 20 T cell receptor beta chains below were found in one sample sequenced in a study of patients and donors after allogeneic stem cell transplantation. TCRdb fed the RT-PCR reads into MiXCR, producing one record per CDR3 protein. Counted here are some 960,000 distinct CDR3 sequences, roughly 17% occurring once; the ten biggest clones make up 5.5% to 6.5%. Sequences were obtained from blood, either unsorted or a sorted T cell fraction (not recorded which). These receptors were collected from a human donor who was either an allogeneic HSCT recipient or a stem cell or donor lymphocyte infusion donor (not recorded which). It is not recorded whose cells these are; they may come from a transplant donor.

This clonotype has a handful of counts. The rearrangement joins TRBV12-3 or TRBV12-4 to TRBJ1-6; D ambiguous. The CDR3 extends over 13 amino acids. V dropped 1 base and J dropped 8 bases, with 6 bases sitting between them. The CDR3 sequence: CASSLGKHSPLHF. The CDR3 bases are TGTGCCAGCAGTTTAGGGAAGCATTCACCCCTCCACTTT.

The V and J genes are TRBV11-3 and TRBJ2-3, with 11 positions matching TRBD2. From germline, CDR1 is SGHNT and CDR2 YENEEA. The CDR3 extends over 15 amino acids. J was trimmed by 2 bases and V by 6 bases; bases with no gene match: 4. The CDR3 DNA sequence: TGTGCCAGCAGTCCTAGCGGGAGGTACACAGATACGCAGTATTTT. Protein: CASSPSGRYTDTQYF.

The chain is built from TRBV15 and TRBJ2-7, with D unclear. Germline V gives CDR1 LNHNV, CDR2 YYDKDF (reference sequence). This CDR3 is built from 12 residues. With 0 bases removed from V and 6 bases from J, the gap between germline ends came to 6 bases. CDR3 region: CATSREPPEQYF. CDR3 sequence (DNA): TGTGCCACCAGCAGAGAGCCCCCCGAGCAGTACTTC.

There are many counts of this clonotype. This sequence joins TRBV29-1 and TRBJ1-1; TRBD1 matches 7 bases. Germline CDR1 is SQVTM and CDR2 is ANQGSEA. CDR3 length: 13 amino acids. The ends lost 6 bases at V and 4 bases at J; junction bases unmatched: 8. The CDR3 is CSVLDRVSTEAFF. CDR3 DNA sequence: TGCAGCGTCCTCGACAGGGTGAGCACTGAAGCTTTCTTT.

The rearrangement uses TRBV29-1 and TRBJ1-2; D is unclear. Trimming took 4 bases from V and 4 from J, leaving 13 bases between them. This CDR3 comprises 13 residues. Per the germline V gene, CDR1 is SQVTM and CDR2 is ANQGSEA. CDR3 in amino acids: CSVGAESTYGYTF. The CDR3 DNA is TGCAGCGTTGGGGCAGAATCAACCTATGGCTACACCTTC.

The rearrangement joins TRBV20-1 to TRBJ2-3; 8 positions match TRBD1. The CDR3 has 14 amino acids. Trimming cost V 6 bases and J 9 bases; bases outside gene matches: 14. The germline V gene encodes CDR1 DFQATT and CDR2 SNEGSKA (reference sequence). DNA of the CDR3: TGCAGTGCCCCTCAGGACAGGGAGATACGGACGCAGTATTTT. Its protein is CSAPQDREIRTQYF.

This clonotype was picked up one time. The rearrangement links TRBV4-2 to TRBJ2-2; D remains ambiguous. CDR3 size: 13 residues. V lost 1 base and J lost 6, with 6 bases in between. Germline loops: CDR1 LGHNA, CDR2 YNFKEQ. In DNA, the CDR3 is TGTGCCAGCAGCCAAGTAAAGCCCGGGGAGCTGTTTTTT. Translated: CASSQVKPGELFF.

This clonotype occurred a few times. The rearrangement uses TRBV9 and TRBJ1-2; no clear D. Germline values: CDR1 SGDLS, CDR2 YYNGEE. With 2 bases removed from V and 7 bases from J, the gap between germline ends came to 9 bases. This CDR3 comprises 12 residues. CDR3 nucleotides: TGTGCCAGCAGCGTCTGGCGGGGTGGCTACACCTTC. Translated, it gives CASSVWRGGYTF.

The chain is built from TRBV20-1 and TRBJ2-5; no reliable D call. This CDR3 is 10 amino acids long. The germline gives CDR1 DFQATT, CDR2 SNEGSKA (reference sequence). The CDR3 DNA reads TGCGCTAAGTACCAAGAGACCCAGTACTTC. It encodes CAKYQETQYF.

The chain recombines TRBV7-9 with TRBJ1-2, with D maybe TRBD1 (6 bases). The CDR3 extends over 17 amino acids. Trimming left V 5 bases short and J 4 bases short, with 23 bases between. The germline gives CDR1 SEHNR, CDR2 FQNEAQ (reference sequence). The CDR3 is CASSPKDSLSHFYGYTF. The CDR3 DNA reads TGTGCCAGCAGCCCGAAGGACAGCCTCTCCCACTTCTATGGCTACACCTTC.

This chain uses TRBV6-5 with TRBJ1-2; D unresolved. The CDR3 is 12 residues long. Trimming removed 2 bases from V and 5 bases from J, with 6 bases in between. Germline-derived CDR1 and CDR2 are MNHEY and SVGAGI. The CDR3 sequence is CASSYRVYGYTF. CDR3 DNA: TGTGCCAGCAGTTACAGGGTTTATGGCTACACCTTC.

Ten or more counts support this clonotype. This sequence joins TRBV12-3 or TRBV12-4 and TRBJ1-2, with TRBD1 as a possible D gene (5 bases). V was pared by 4 bases and J by 3 bases, with 15 bases between. CDR3 length: 15 residues. Here the CDR3 DNA reads TGTGCCAGCAGTTCGTCACAGAGGGGTGACTATGGCTACACCTTC. Protein: CASSSSQRGDYGYTF.

This clonotype has just a few counts. The chain recombines TRBV6-1 with TRBJ2-3, with 8 bases that match TRBD2. CDR3 length equals 14 residues. J lost 6 bases, V lost 8 bases, and 10 bases had no gene match. Germline loops: CDR1 MNHNS, CDR2 SASEGT. CDR3 loop: CASVPPGGGDTQYF. The CDR3 DNA reads TGTGCCAGCGTACCCCCGGGGGGGGGCGATACGCAGTATTTT.

There are a few counts of this clonotype. The chain joins TRBV6-1 to TRBJ2-2; D ambiguous. V lost 7 bases and J 0 bases, leaving 15 bases between the germline ends. The CDR3 is 16 residues long. CDR1 is MNHNS and CDR2 is SASEGT in the germline V gene. The CDR3 loop reads CASNKRWQSNTGELFF. The CDR3 nucleotides are TGTGCCAGCAACAAACGTTGGCAATCGAACACCGGGGAGCTGTTTTTT.

This clonotype was seen more than once but under ten times. The chain joins TRBV29-1 to TRBJ2-3; TRBD1 might be the D (6 bases). The CDR3 contains 14 residues. V lost 4 bases, J lost 6 bases, and 17 bases lay in between. Germline V gene lookup returns CDR1 SQVTM and CDR2 ANQGSEA. In DNA, the CDR3 is TGCAGCGTTGCCACAGGGTTAGTCAGGGATACGCAGTATTTT. This encodes CSVATGLVRDTQYF.

The V gene is TRBV12-3 or TRBV12-4, the J gene TRBJ1-5; D gene unclear. Trimming took off 6 bases at V and 10 bases at J, with 19 bases between the two ends. The CDR3 consists of 14 residues. The CDR3 region has the DNA TGTGCCAGCAGCCGATCCCCCCGAGATGCTCCCCAGCATTTT. Protein: CASSRSPRDAPQHF.

The chain combines TRBV5-5 with TRBJ1-2, with 9 nucleotides matching TRBD1. V trimming: 0 bases; J trimming: 9 bases; junction bases outside the gene matches: 6. CDR1 SGHKS and CDR2 YYEKEE come from the germline V gene (reference sequence). The length of the CDR3 is 14 residues. The CDR3 bases are TGTGCCAGCAGCTTGGAGGGACAGGGCTTAAGCTACACCTTC. Its translation is CASSLEGQGLSYTF.

At least ten counts were recorded for this clonotype. The chain carries TRBV5-1 and TRBJ2-5; 13 nucleotides match TRBD2. The CDR3 sequence is 16 residues long. CDR1 is SGHRS and CDR2 is YFSETQ in the germline V gene. V was clipped by 0 bases and J by 4 bases; unmatched bases: 3. The CDR3 loop is CASSLGLAGGLETQYF. DNA of the CDR3: TGCGCCAGCAGCTTGGGACTAGCGGGAGGCTTAGAGACCCAGTACTTC.

This chain's CDR3 is CSAPSGLAGGQATGELFF. The DNA for the CDR3 is TGCAGTGCTCCCTCGGGACTAGCGGGGGGGCAGGCGACCGGGGAGCTGTTTTTT. The J gene is TRBJ2-2, the V gene TRBV20-1; 16 bases align to TRBD2. CDR1 is DFQATT and CDR2 is SNEGSKA in the germline V gene (reference sequence). The CDR3 loop spans 18 amino acids. Trimming took 5 bases from V and 5 from J; bases not matched to a gene: 11.

In this sample, this clonotype turned up many times. The gene calls are TRBV20-1 and TRBJ1-5, with 8 bases aligning to TRBD1. J was trimmed by 4 bases and V by 3 bases; bases with no gene match: 8. Per germline, CDR1 DFQATT and CDR2 SNEGSKA (reference sequence). The length of the CDR3 is 15 residues. The CDR3 bases are TGCAGTGCTAGTCCCCGGGACAGGCTAAATCAGCCCCAGCATTTT. This codes for CSASPRDRLNQPQHF.